What follows are 19 T cell receptor beta chains derived from one specimen sequenced in a study of shared clonotypes between healthy human individuals. Clones were read by immunoSEQ multiplex PCR, and TCRdb kept only the in-frame ones, dropping some. The repertoire consists of about 1.5 million clones, with under 99% occurring once and the leading ten covering approximately 0.45%. The specimen sequenced was naive CD4+ T cells sorted from blood. The sample's subset: CD45RA+ positively selected. These receptors all come from a man aged 25-45 years in good health.

CDR3 nucleotide sequence: TGTGCCAGTAGTAGGGAATTAGACGACTATGGCTACACCTTC. Protein product: CASSRELDDYGYTF. This sequence joins TRBV19 and TRBJ1-2; D gene uncertain. Germline V gives CDR1 LNHDA, CDR2 SQIVND (reference sequence). V was shortened by 4 bases and J by 3 bases, with 12 bases between the two germline ends. The CDR3 totals 14 residues.

The rearrangement links TRBV5-5 to TRBJ1-1, with no clear D. This CDR3 has 11 amino acids. Germline CDR1 SGHKS, CDR2 YYEKEE (reference sequence). V lost 2 bases and J 12 bases, leaving 11 bases between the germline ends. The CDR3 spells CASSFLIGTFF. The CDR3 nucleotides are TGTGCCAGCAGCTTTTTAATAGGAACTTTCTTT.

The rearrangement joins TRBV11-2 to TRBJ2-6, with 7 bases identical to TRBD2. The CDR3 runs 17 residues. CDR1 and CDR2 (germline): SGHAT, FQNNGV. The J segment lost 2 bases and the V segment lost 3 bases, leaving 7 bases of the junction unmatched. CDR3 coding DNA: TGTGCCAGCAGCTTTAGCGGGTATAAAGCTGGGGCCAACGTCCTGACTTTC. Its protein is CASSFSGYKAGANVLTF.

As for this clone: In the same sample, other DNA sequences code for this CDR3. The chain uses TRBV28 and TRBJ1-4; D might be TRBD1 (5 bases). Trimming removed 5 bases from V and 2 bases from J, with 9 bases in between. Germline CDR1 reads MDHEN; CDR2 reads SYDVKM. The CDR3 spans 14 residues. CDR3 loop: CASSPGGTNEKLFF. As DNA, the CDR3 is TGTGCCAGCAGTCCTGGGGGGACTAATGAAAAACTGTTTTTT.

Comment on this clone: Other DNA sequences of this sample code for an identical CDR3. The chain uses TRBV7-6 and TRBJ1-3; a weak D match, TRBD1 (5 bases). From germline, CDR1 is SGHVS and CDR2 FNYEAQ. The V end lost 1 base, the J end lost 1 base, and 8 bases lay between the germline ends. CDR3 length: 15 amino acids. This CDR3 reads CASSLGWGSGNTIYF. CDR3 nucleotide sequence: TGTGCCAGCAGCTTAGGTTGGGGGTCTGGAAACACCATATATTTT.

The chain has TRBV18 and TRBJ1-1, with D possibly TRBD1 on 5 matching bases. The CDR3 runs to 17 residues. Trimming cost V 3 bases and J 2 bases, with 19 bases left between them. Germline assignment: CDR1 KGHSH and CDR2 LQKENI. The CDR3 DNA reads TGTGCCAGCTCACCGCTCCATACAAAGGGGTATAACACTGAAGCTTTCTTT. It translates to CASSPLHTKGYNTEAFF.

The gene calls are TRBV15 and TRBJ1-5, with no clear D. Trimming removed 1 base from V and 3 bases from J, with 13 bases in between. Germline V gene sequence: CDR1 LNHNV, CDR2 YYDKDF (reference sequence). The CDR3 spans 16 residues. This CDR3 is CATSRASSGPNQPQHF. Written as DNA, the CDR3 is TGTGCCACCAGCAGAGCGTCCAGCGGGCCCAATCAGCCCCAGCATTTT.

The J gene is TRBJ2-7, the V gene TRBV28; 9 bases line up with TRBD2. V lost 5 bases, J lost 6 bases, and 11 bases stayed unmatched. Looked up from germline, CDR1 is MDHEN and CDR2 is SYDVKM. The CDR3 runs to 15 residues. The chain's CDR3 is CASSLSGSVYFEQYF. In DNA, the CDR3 is TGTGCCAGCAGTCTTAGCGGGAGTGTGTATTTCGAGCAGTACTTC.

This chain connects TRBV20-1 to TRBJ2-1; D uncertain. Germline CDR1 and CDR2: DFQATT and SNEGSKA (reference sequence). The CDR3 consists of 11 residues. V was shortened by 3 bases and J by 10 bases, with 10 bases between the two germline ends. The CDR3 DNA reads TGCAGTGCTAGCAGAGGACGCGAGCAGTTCTTC. Translating gives CSASRGREQFF.

The J gene is TRBJ2-1, the V gene TRBV7-2, with a possible D match to TRBD2 (5 bases). CDR3 length: 15 amino acids. V was cut by 5 bases and J by 8 bases, with 19 bases left in between. Per germline, CDR1 SGHTA and CDR2 FQGNSA. CDR3 DNA sequence: TGTGCCAGCAGCACAAGACTAACGGGGTACGATGAGCAGTTCTTC. It specifies CASSTRLTGYDEQFF.

V gene TRBV6-6 combines with J gene TRBJ1-3, with D tentatively TRBD1 (5 bases). There are 16 residues in the CDR3. V was clipped by 5 bases and J by 1 base, with 15 bases between them. Germline V gives CDR1 MNHNY, CDR2 SVGAGI (reference sequence). CDR3 sequence reads: CASSQPGPISGNTIYF. The DNA for the CDR3 is TGTGCCAGCAGTCAGCCGGGACCGATATCTGGAAACACCATATATTTT.

The rearrangement joins TRBV2 to TRBJ2-2; no definite D call. The germline gives CDR1 SNHLY, CDR2 FYNNEI. This CDR3 has 12 residues. V gave up 4 bases and J gave up 6 bases, with 6 bases separating them. CDR3 amino acids: CASSVLPGELFF. In DNA form, the CDR3 reads TGTGCCAGCAGTGTCCTGCCCGGGGAGCTGTTTTTT.

V is TRBV5-1 and J is TRBJ1-1; maybe TRBD1 (5 bases). Germline V gene data show CDR1 as SGHRS and CDR2 as YFSETQ. V dropped 0 bases and J dropped 0 bases, with 15 bases sitting between them. The CDR3 loop spans 17 amino acids. CDR3 DNA: TGCGCCAGCAGCTTGGGGACCTACAGGAGGCTGAACACTGAAGCTTTCTTT. It is translated as CASSLGTYRRLNTEAFF.

The chain recombines TRBV29-1 with TRBJ2-6; 8 bases line up with TRBD1. V was pared by 6 bases and J by 0 bases, with 4 bases of the junction left unmatched. The CDR3 contains 15 residues. The germline V gene encodes CDR1 SQVTM and CDR2 ANQGSEA. CDR3 nucleotide sequence: TGCAGCGTCGGGGACAGGAGCTCTGGGGCCAACGTCCTGACTTTC. Residues: CSVGDRSSGANVLTF.

The chain links TRBV16 to TRBJ1-5; D call uncertain. Between the trimmed V and J ends, which lost 6 bases and 10 bases, there was a span of 19 bases. Germline V gene data show CDR1 as KGHSY and CDR2 as FQNENV. This CDR3 comprises 14 residues. The CDR3 region is CASSFRLAGNPQHF. The CDR3 DNA reads TGTGCCAGCAGTTTCCGGCTAGCGGGGAACCCCCAGCATTTT. Full variable domain (missing parts from reference TRBV16 and TRBJ1-5): GEEVAQTPKHLVRGEGQKAKLYCAPIKGHSYVFWYQQVLKNEFKFLISFQNENVFDETGMPKERFSAKCLPNSPCSLEIQATKLEDSAVYFCASSFRLAGNPQHFGDGTRLSIL.

This clone was observed a single time. The rearrangement joins TRBV4-1 to TRBJ1-2; D perhaps matches TRBD1 (5 bases). Germline V lookup: CDR1 MGHRA, CDR2 YSYEKL. This CDR3 is 15 amino acids long. V lost 0 bases and J lost 2, with 10 bases in between. In DNA form, the CDR3 reads TGCGCCAGCAGCCAAGACCTCGCAGGGAACTATGGCTACACCTTC. Protein sequence: CASSQDLAGNYGYTF.

This clone has only one observation. The chain joins TRBV9 to TRBJ1-5, with D maybe TRBD1 (6 bases). CDR3 length: 15 residues. Germline CDR1 and CDR2: SGDLS and YYNGEE. With 4 bases removed from V and 2 bases from J, the gap between germline ends came to 13 bases. The chain's CDR3 is CASSSGQTGNQPQHF. CDR3 DNA: TGTGCCAGCAGCTCAGGACAGACCGGCAATCAGCCCCAGCATTTT.

Comment on this clone: Germline and junction disagree at one end, which may indicate a read error. The chain recombines TRBV28 with TRBJ1-1, with D unclear. This CDR3 has 14 amino acids. Germline CDR1 is MDHEN and CDR2 is SYDVKM. CDR3 sequence reads: CASSPGLKNAEAFF. CDR3 DNA: TGTGCCAGCAGTCCGGGCCTAAAGAACGCTGAAGCTTTCTTT.

This clone appeared a single time. The V and J genes are TRBV19 and TRBJ1-5, with D possibly TRBD1 on 6 matching bases. CDR3 length: 15 residues. The V end was cut by 3 bases, the J end by 2 bases, with 11 bases between. The germline V gene encodes CDR1 LNHDA and CDR2 SQIVND (reference sequence). CDR3 DNA sequence: TGTGCCAGTAGTATCGCAGGGGTGGGCAATCAGCCCCAGCATTTT. Translating gives CASSIAGVGNQPQHF.